Listed here are 11 T cell receptor beta chains from one sample, sequenced in a study of cytomegalovirus exposure and HLA in healthy donors. The PCR employed 60 Vbeta primers together with 13 Jbeta primers. Clones were read by immunoSEQ multiplex PCR, and TCRdb kept only the in-frame ones, dropping some. The data contain under 200,000 clones, under 70% of them singletons. Sequencing was performed on PBMCs. Every receptor here comes from a woman between 40 and 55 years old in good health and CMV-seropositive.

The V call is TRBV5-6, the J call TRBJ2-2, with D possibly TRBD1 on 6 matching bases. CDR1 is SGHDT and CDR2 is YYEEEE in the germline V gene. There are 16 residues in the CDR3. The V gene lost 4 bases and the J gene lost 6 bases, with 19 bases spanning the gap. CDR3 protein: CASSTGQRAYPGELFF. DNA of the CDR3: TGTGCCAGCAGCACTGGACAGAGGGCCTACCCCGGGGAGCTGTTTTTT.

The V and J genes are TRBV9 and TRBJ2-1, with 12 nucleotides matching TRBD2. CDR1 and CDR2 (germline): SGDLS, YYNGEE. With 2 bases clipped from V and 5 bases from J, the junction kept 8 bases outside the gene matches. This CDR3 has 17 amino acids. The CDR3 spells CASSVRPSSGRDNEQFF. DNA for the CDR3: TGTGCCAGCAGCGTCCGCCCCTCTAGCGGGAGGGACAATGAGCAGTTCTTC.

The chain couples TRBV27 to TRBJ2-7; the D is unclear. In germline, CDR1 is MNHEY, CDR2 SMNVEV (reference sequence). V shed 6 bases and J shed 1 base, with 13 bases lying between them. The CDR3 runs 14 residues. This CDR3 is CASSARGRSYEQYF. As DNA, the CDR3 is TGTGCCAGCAGCGCCCGTGGCAGATCCTACGAGCAGTACTTC.

In DNA, the CDR3 is TGTGCCAGCAGCCAAGCTACGGGTATAGCTAACTATGGCTACACCTTC. Its translation: CASSQATGIANYGYTF. The V call is TRBV4-2, the J call TRBJ1-2; no reliable D call. V was clipped by 1 base and J by 0 bases, with 12 bases between them. Germline V lookup: CDR1 LGHNA, CDR2 YNFKEQ. The CDR3 covers 16 residues.

The J gene is TRBJ2-5, the V gene TRBV7-2; 9 bases align to TRBD2. Germline lookup yields CDR1 SGHTA and CDR2 FQGNSA. This CDR3 has 15 residues. Unmatched junction bases numbered 6, after V lost 0 bases and J lost 7 bases. The CDR3 is CASSLATLRGGTQYF. The CDR3 bases are TGTGCCAGCAGCTTAGCGACCTTGCGGGGGGGGACCCAGTACTTC. Combining the CDR3 with reference TRBV7-2 and TRBJ2-5 gives the whole variable domain GAGVSQSPSNKVTEKGKDVELRCDPISGHTALYWYRQSLGQGLEFLIYFQGNSAPDKSGLPSDRFSAERTGGSVSTLTIQRTQQEDSAVYLCASSLATLRGGTQYFGPGTRLLVL.

The chain recombines TRBV7-6 with TRBJ2-7; maybe TRBD1 (5 bases). This CDR3 contains 13 residues. Between the trimmed V and J ends, which lost 1 base and 6 bases, there was a span of 10 bases. Looked up from germline, CDR1 is SGHVS and CDR2 is FNYEAQ. CDR3 protein: CASSLDEGAEQYF. The CDR3 DNA sequence: TGTGCCAGCAGCTTAGATGAAGGGGCCGAGCAGTACTTC.

The rearrangement uses TRBV7-9 and TRBJ1-4; D may be TRBD1 (6 bases). Germline V gene lookup returns CDR1 SEHNR and CDR2 FQNEAQ (reference sequence). There are 16 residues in the CDR3. V was trimmed by 4 bases and J by 4 bases, leaving 16 bases between them. The CDR3 nucleotides read TGTGCCAGCAGCTCCAAACCAGGACAGATTAATGAAAAACTGTTTTTT. Translation gives CASSSKPGQINEKLFF.

The V call is TRBV27, the J call TRBJ2-7; 9 bases align to TRBD1. CDR3 length: 16 residues. CDR1 and CDR2 from the germline V gene are MNHEY and SMNVEV (reference sequence). V was clipped by 5 bases and J by 2 bases; unmatched bases: 10. This CDR3 is CASSLTGTGLTYEQYF. Written as DNA, the CDR3 is TGTGCCAGCAGTCTCACCGGGACAGGGCTTACCTACGAGCAGTACTTC.

The chain recombines TRBV27 with TRBJ2-5, with TRBD1 as a possible D gene (7 bases). Germline-derived CDR1 and CDR2 are MNHEY and SMNVEV (reference sequence). V was clipped by 7 bases and J by 5 bases, with 17 bases between them. The CDR3 consists of 14 residues. CDR3 amino acids: CASTSGGRGETQYF. The CDR3 coding sequence is TGTGCCAGCACCTCAGGGGGGCGCGGGGAGACCCAGTACTTC.

The chain is built from TRBV5-1 and TRBJ2-7; possibly TRBD1 for D (6 bases). Trimming stripped 4 bases from V and 3 bases from J, with 20 bases between. The CDR3 contains 16 residues. CDR1 and CDR2 (germline): SGHRS, YFSETQ. CDR3 coding DNA: TGCGCCAGCAGCCCCCTCGCAGGGGCCTTAATCTACGAGCAGTACTTC. This codes for CASSPLAGALIYEQYF.

This clone was detected only a few times. The chain joins TRBV25-1 to TRBJ2-1, with 7 bases aligning to TRBD2. Trimming at V came to 4 bases and at J to 7 bases, leaving 7 bases not matched to a gene. The CDR3 contains 14 residues. CDR1 MGHDK and CDR2 SYGVNS come from the germline V gene. This CDR3 reads CASSAPWGGNEQFF. The DNA of the CDR3 is TGTGCCAGCAGTGCCCCCTGGGGGGGGAATGAGCAGTTCTTC. Together with reference TRBV25-1 and TRBJ2-1, the CDR3 gives the full variable domain: EADIYQTPRYLVIGTGKKITLECSQTMGHDKMYWYQQDPGMELHLIHYSYGVNSTEKGDLSSESTVSRIRTEHFPLTLESARPSHTSQYLCASSAPWGGNEQFFGPGTRLTVL.